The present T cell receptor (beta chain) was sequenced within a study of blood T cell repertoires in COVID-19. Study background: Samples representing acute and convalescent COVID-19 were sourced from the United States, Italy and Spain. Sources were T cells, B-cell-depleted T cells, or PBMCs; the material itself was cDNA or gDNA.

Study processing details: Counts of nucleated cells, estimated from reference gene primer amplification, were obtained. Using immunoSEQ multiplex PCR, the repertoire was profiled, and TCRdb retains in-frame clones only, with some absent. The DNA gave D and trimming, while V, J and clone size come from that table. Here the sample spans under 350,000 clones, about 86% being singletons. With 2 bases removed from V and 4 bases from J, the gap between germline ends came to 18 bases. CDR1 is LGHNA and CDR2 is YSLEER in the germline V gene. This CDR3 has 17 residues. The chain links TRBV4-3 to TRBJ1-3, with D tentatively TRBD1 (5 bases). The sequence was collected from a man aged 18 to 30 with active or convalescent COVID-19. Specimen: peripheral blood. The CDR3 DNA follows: TGCGCCAGCAGCCAATCGAAGCTTGGGGCAGGGGGAAACACCATATATTTT. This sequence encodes CASSQSKLGAGGNTIYF.